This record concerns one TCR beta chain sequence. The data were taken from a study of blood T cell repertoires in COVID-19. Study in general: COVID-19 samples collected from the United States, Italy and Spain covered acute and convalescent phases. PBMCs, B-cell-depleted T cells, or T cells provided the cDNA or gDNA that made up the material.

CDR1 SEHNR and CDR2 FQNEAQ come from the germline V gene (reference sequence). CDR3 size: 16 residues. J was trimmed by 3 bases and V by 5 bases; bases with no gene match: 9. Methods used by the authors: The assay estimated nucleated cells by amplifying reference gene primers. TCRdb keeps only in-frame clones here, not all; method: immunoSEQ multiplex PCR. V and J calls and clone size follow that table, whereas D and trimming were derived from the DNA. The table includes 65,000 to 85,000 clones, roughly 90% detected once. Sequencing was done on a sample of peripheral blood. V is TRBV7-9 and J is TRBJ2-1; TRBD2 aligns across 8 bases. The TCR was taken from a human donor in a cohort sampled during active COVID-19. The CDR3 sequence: CASSPPPRGGYNEQFF. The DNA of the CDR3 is TGTGCCAGCAGCCCTCCGCCCCGGGGGGGCTACAATGAGCAGTTCTTC.